The present entry profiles one T cell receptor (beta chain) with its context. Its specificity is unknown. The data belong to a study of cytomegalovirus exposure and HLA in healthy donors. Study conclusions and caveats: Among TCR beta chains, those listed as cytomegalovirus-associated numbered fewer than 200. Rarity marked most TCR sequences, yet some public TCRs occurred in many donors.

Using immunoSEQ multiplex PCR, the repertoire was profiled, and TCRdb retains in-frame clones only, with some absent. The data show about 140,000 clones, with roughly 81% seen just once and over 1.1% held by the top ten. The clonotype was recovered from a woman aged 25 to 45 in good health and CMV-seronegative. Source material: PBMCs.

The CDR3 protein is CASSSRQGRRNTIYF. In DNA form, the CDR3 reads TGTGCCAGCAGTTCCAGACAGGGGAGGAGGAACACCATATATTTT. The chain employs TRBV6-5 and TRBJ1-3, with 8 bases fitting TRBD1. Germline V gene data show CDR1 as MNHEY and CDR2 as SVGAGI. The CDR3 has 15 amino acids. The trim removed 4 bases at V and 7 bases at J, leaving 9 bases unmatched.